Listed below are T cell receptor beta chains from one sample, sequenced in a study of blood T cell repertoires in COVID-19. Assay used: immunoSEQ multiplex PCR; TCRdb lists only in-frame clones, some missing. The table records over 70,000 clones, 76% of them present only once. The source material was peripheral blood. The receptors derive from a man between 70 and 80 years old with active or convalescent COVID-19. Each CDR3 is given with its conserved first and last residue. D genes are given only for firm matches. Rows may omit the clone size; those that give it use once, few, many or a size class.

cdr3_length: 17; d_call: TRBD1; clone_size: few; j_call: TRBJ1-6; v_call: TRBV5-1; cdr3_aa: CASSFSGTGKDNSPLHF; cdr3_nt: TGCGCCAGCAGCTTCTCCGGGACAGGGAAAGACAATTCACCCCTCCACTTT
cdr3_length: 14; d_call: NA; clone_size: NA; j_call: TRBJ2-7; v_call: TRBV19; cdr3_aa: CASSEQFFSYEQYF; cdr3_nt: TGTGCCAGTAGTGAACAGTTTTTCTCCTACGAGCAGTACTTC
cdr3_length: 14; d_call: NA; clone_size: NA; j_call: TRBJ1-5; v_call: TRBV2; cdr3_aa: CASKYQAGRQPQHF; cdr3_nt: TGTGCCAGCAAATACCAGGCGGGGCGGCAGCCCCAGCATTTT
cdr3_length: 16; d_call: TRBD1; clone_size: NA; j_call: TRBJ2-3; v_call: TRBV5-6; cdr3_aa: CASSLQGILSGDTQYF; cdr3_nt: TGTGCCAGCAGCTTACAGGGGATCTTGTCAGGAGATACGCAGTATTTT
cdr3_length: 14; d_call: NA; clone_size: NA; j_call: TRBJ2-5; v_call: TRBV28; cdr3_aa: CASSPSLGQETQYF; cdr3_nt: TGTGCCAGCAGCCCCAGTCTAGGACAAGAGACCCAGTACTTC
cdr3_length: 13; d_call: TRBD1; clone_size: NA; j_call: TRBJ1-1; v_call: TRBV10-1; cdr3_aa: CASSGDRETEAFF; cdr3_nt: TGCGCCAGCAGTGGGGACAGGGAGACTGAAGCTTTCTTT
cdr3_length: 15; d_call: NA; clone_size: NA; j_call: TRBJ2-3; v_call: TRBV6-5; cdr3_aa: CASRIDLTQTGTQYF; cdr3_nt: TGTGCCAGCAGGATCGACCTAACTCAGACGGGTACGCAGTATTTT
cdr3_length: 12; d_call: NA; clone_size: NA; j_call: TRBJ1-1; v_call: TRBV30; cdr3_aa: CAWDTLNTEAFF; cdr3_nt: TGTGCCTGGGACACCTTGAACACTGAAGCTTTCTTT
cdr3_length: 17; d_call: TRBD1; clone_size: NA; j_call: TRBJ1-6; v_call: TRBV2; cdr3_aa: CASSEAPPGQGGTPLHF; cdr3_nt: TGTGCCAGCAGTGAAGCGCCGCCCGGACAGGGTGGTACACCCCTCCACTTT
cdr3_length: 12; d_call: NA; clone_size: NA; j_call: TRBJ2-7; v_call: TRBV2; cdr3_aa: CASRVGHYEQYF; cdr3_nt: TGTGCCAGCAGAGTCGGTCATTACGAGCAGTACTTC
cdr3_length: 16; d_call: TRBD1; clone_size: NA; j_call: TRBJ1-6; v_call: TRBV4-2; cdr3_aa: CASSQDRGPYNSPLHF; cdr3_nt: TGTGCCAGCAGCCAAGACAGGGGGCCATATAATTCACCCCTCCACTTT
cdr3_length: 15; d_call: NA; clone_size: once; j_call: TRBJ1-5; v_call: TRBV14; cdr3_aa: CASLFPVYSNQPQHF; cdr3_nt: TGTGCCAGCCTCTTTCCCGTTTATAGCAATCAGCCCCAGCATTTT
cdr3_length: 19; d_call: TRBD1; clone_size: NA; j_call: TRBJ2-1; v_call: TRBV3-1/TRBV3-2; cdr3_aa: CASSQVVGQEIYSYNEQFF; cdr3_nt: TGTGCCAGCAGCCAAGTCGTAGGACAGGAAATTTACTCCTACAATGAGCAGTTCTTC
cdr3_length: 14; d_call: TRBD1; clone_size: NA; j_call: TRBJ1-4; v_call: TRBV5-8; cdr3_aa: CASTLRDRNEKLFF; cdr3_nt: TGTGCCAGCACCCTCCGGGACAGGAATGAAAAACTGTTTTTT
cdr3_length: 14; d_call: TRBD1; clone_size: NA; j_call: TRBJ1-4; v_call: TRBV9; cdr3_aa: CASSATGINEKLFF; cdr3_nt: TGTGCCAGCAGCGCGACAGGGATAAATGAAAAACTGTTTTTT
cdr3_length: 14; d_call: NA; clone_size: NA; j_call: TRBJ1-6; v_call: TRBV28; cdr3_aa: CASSFVSYNSPLHF; cdr3_nt: TGTGCCAGCAGTTTCGTCTCCTATAATTCACCCCTCCACTTT
cdr3_length: 15; d_call: TRBD2; clone_size: NA; j_call: TRBJ2-7; v_call: TRBV28; cdr3_aa: CASRPSGFYSYEQYF; cdr3_nt: TGTGCCAGCAGACCTAGCGGTTTTTACTCCTACGAGCAGTACTTC
cdr3_length: 11; d_call: NA; clone_size: NA; j_call: TRBJ1-2; v_call: TRBV9; cdr3_aa: CASSQNYGYTF; cdr3_nt: TGTGCCAGCAGTCAAAACTATGGCTACACCTTC
cdr3_length: 13; d_call: NA; clone_size: NA; j_call: TRBJ2-3; v_call: TRBV28; cdr3_aa: CASKRGGTDTQYF; cdr3_nt: TGTGCCAGCAAGAGGGGGGGAACAGATACGCAGTATTTT
cdr3_length: 11; d_call: NA; clone_size: NA; j_call: TRBJ1-2; v_call: TRBV6-5; cdr3_aa: CASSSTRGYTF; cdr3_nt: TGTGCCAGCAGTTCCACTAGGGGCTACACCTTC
cdr3_length: 16; d_call: TRBD1; clone_size: NA; j_call: TRBJ2-3; v_call: TRBV24-1; cdr3_aa: CATSDSRTGGTDTQYF; cdr3_nt: TGTGCCACCAGTGATTCCAGGACAGGGGGCACGGATACGCAGTATTTT
cdr3_length: 11; d_call: NA; clone_size: once; j_call: TRBJ1-6; v_call: TRBV20-1; cdr3_aa: CSAIRGGLYHF; cdr3_nt: TGCAGTGCCATTCGGGGAGGCCTATACCACTTT
cdr3_length: 15; d_call: NA; clone_size: NA; j_call: TRBJ2-5; v_call: TRBV11-3; cdr3_aa: CASSLGGTVEETQYF; cdr3_nt: TGTGCCAGCAGCTTAGGCGGGACGGTAGAGGAGACCCAGTACTTC
cdr3_length: 13; d_call: NA; clone_size: NA; j_call: TRBJ1-3; v_call: TRBV6-5; cdr3_aa: CATVGEGGNTIYF; cdr3_nt: TGTGCCACCGTAGGGGAAGGTGGAAACACCATATATTTT
cdr3_length: 15; d_call: NA; clone_size: NA; j_call: TRBJ1-3; v_call: TRBV5-4; cdr3_aa: CASSQDSISGNTIYF; cdr3_nt: TGTGCCAGCAGCCAAGACAGCATCTCTGGAAACACCATATATTTT